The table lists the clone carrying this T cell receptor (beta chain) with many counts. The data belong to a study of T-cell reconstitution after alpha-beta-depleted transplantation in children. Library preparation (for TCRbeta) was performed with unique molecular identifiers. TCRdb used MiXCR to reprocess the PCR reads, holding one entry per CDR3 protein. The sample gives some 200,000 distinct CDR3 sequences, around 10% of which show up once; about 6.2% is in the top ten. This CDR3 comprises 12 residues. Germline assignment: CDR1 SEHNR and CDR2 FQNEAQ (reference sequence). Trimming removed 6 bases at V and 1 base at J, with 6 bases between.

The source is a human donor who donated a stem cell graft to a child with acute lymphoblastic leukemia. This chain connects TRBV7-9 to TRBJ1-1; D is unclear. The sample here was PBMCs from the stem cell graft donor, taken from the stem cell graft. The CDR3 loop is CASRLGNTEAFF. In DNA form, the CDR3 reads TGTGCCAGCAGACTAGGGAACACTGAAGCTTTCTTT.